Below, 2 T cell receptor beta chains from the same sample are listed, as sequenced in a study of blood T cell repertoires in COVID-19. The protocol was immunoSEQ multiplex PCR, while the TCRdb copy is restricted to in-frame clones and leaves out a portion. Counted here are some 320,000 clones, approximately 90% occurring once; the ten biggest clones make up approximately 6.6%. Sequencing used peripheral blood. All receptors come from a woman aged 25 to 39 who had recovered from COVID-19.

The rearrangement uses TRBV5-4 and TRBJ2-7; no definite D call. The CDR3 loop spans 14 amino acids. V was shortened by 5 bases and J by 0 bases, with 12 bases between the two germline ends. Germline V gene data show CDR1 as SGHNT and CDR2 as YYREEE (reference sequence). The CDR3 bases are TGTGCCAGCAGTTCGACCTGGAGCTCCTACGAGCAGTACTTC. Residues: CASSSTWSSYEQYF.

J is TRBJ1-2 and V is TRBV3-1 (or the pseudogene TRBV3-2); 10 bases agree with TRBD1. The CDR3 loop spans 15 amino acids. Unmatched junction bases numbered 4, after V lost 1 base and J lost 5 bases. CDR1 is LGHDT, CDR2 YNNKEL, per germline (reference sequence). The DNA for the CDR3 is TGTGCCAGCAGCCAAGGGACAGGGGGGAATTATGGCTACACCTTC. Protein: CASSQGTGGNYGYTF.